Here is one T cell receptor beta chain with its context. TCRdb called the RT-PCR reads again in MiXCR, with one record for every CDR3 protein. The sample lists some 230,000 distinct CDR3 sequences; 13% to 15% were seen once. The sample belongs to a study of patients and donors after allogeneic stem cell transplantation. Per the germline V gene, CDR1 is DFQATT and CDR2 is SNEGSKA (reference sequence). The CDR3 covers 13 residues. Between the trimmed V and J ends, which lost 6 bases and 7 bases, there was a span of 16 bases. This TCR derives from a human donor who was either an allogeneic HSCT recipient or a stem cell or donor lymphocyte infusion donor (not recorded which). It is not recorded whose cells these are; they may come from a transplant donor. Specimen: blood, either unsorted or a sorted T cell fraction (not recorded which). This chain links TRBV20-1 with TRBJ2-1; perhaps D is TRBD1 or TRBD2 (7 bases each). The CDR3 loop is CSARGGGRNEQFF. The CDR3 DNA is TGCAGTGCCAGGGGGGGAGGAAGAAATGAGCAGTTCTTC.